One and the same sample provided the 14 T cell receptor beta chains below, sequenced in a study of blood T cells in healthy people across ages. Combining a sample-barcoded 5' primer with a J-beta primer mix, a second PCR ran for 7 to 11 cycles. TCRdb re-called the 5' RACE reads through MiXCR, storing one row per CDR3 protein. The sample lists about 650,000 distinct CDR3 sequences, approximately 52% seen once, with approximately 13% in the top ten. The sequencing input was blood. The receptors shown here come from an elderly woman in good health.

This chain links TRBV10-3 with TRBJ2-7; 8 bases fit TRBD2. The trim removed 7 bases at V and 2 bases at J, leaving 4 bases unmatched. Germline CDR1 is ENHRY and CDR2 is SYGVKD. There are 13 residues in the CDR3. CDR3 region: CAITPAGAYEQYF. DNA of the CDR3: TGTGCCATCACTCCAGCGGGGGCCTACGAGCAGTACTTC.

This sequence joins TRBV12-3 or TRBV12-4 and TRBJ1-1; TRBD1 might be the D (5 bases). There are 13 residues in the CDR3. V lost 2 bases and J 4 bases, leaving 8 bases between the germline ends. The CDR3 DNA reads as TGTGCCAGCAGTTTAAAGGGGCGCACTGAAGCTTTCTTT. It encodes CASSLKGRTEAFF.

This clonotype was recorded at least ten times. The chain carries TRBV7-3 and TRBJ2-3, with TRBD2 matching over 11 bases. The germline V gene has CDR1 SGHTA and CDR2 FQGTGA. With V trimmed by 8 bases and J by 0 bases, 7 bases remained unmatched. This CDR3 has 16 amino acids. The CDR3 DNA follows: TGTGCCAGCGCCCCGGGACTAGCGGCTAGCACAGATACGCAGTATTTT. This sequence encodes CASAPGLAASTDTQYF.

This clonotype has only one observation. This chain links TRBV25-1 with TRBJ1-6; D is unresolved. V lost 3 bases and J 4 bases, leaving 10 bases between the germline ends. The germline gives CDR1 MGHDK, CDR2 SYGVNS. The length of the CDR3 is 15 residues. CDR3 in amino acids: CASSDRQAYNSPLHF. In DNA form, the CDR3 reads TGTGCCAGCAGTGATCGGCAGGCTTATAATTCACCCCTCCACTTT.

The chain uses TRBV12-3 or TRBV12-4 and TRBJ1-2; 9 bases are a match to TRBD1. V was pared by 10 bases and J by 2 bases, with 8 bases of the junction left unmatched. The CDR3 contains 14 residues. The CDR3 loop reads CATEDRGGNYGYTF. For the CDR3, the DNA is TGTGCCACAGAGGACAGGGGAGGGAACTATGGCTACACCTTC.

This clonotype occurred many times. The chain carries TRBV7-9 and TRBJ1-2; D not certain. V was pared by 5 bases and J by 0 bases, with 10 bases between. Germline CDR1 SEHNR, CDR2 FQNEAQ (reference sequence). The CDR3 extends over 14 amino acids. CDR3 residues: CASSLSETNYGYTF. In DNA, the CDR3 is TGTGCCAGCAGCCTTAGCGAGACTAACTATGGCTACACCTTC.

This clonotype showed up just a few times. The rearrangement joins TRBV2 to TRBJ2-3, with D unresolved. Deletions cut 6 bases from V and 10 bases from J, with 14 bases between. The CDR3 covers 12 residues. Germline V CDR1 and CDR2: SNHLY, FYNNEI. The CDR3, as DNA: TGTGCCAGCAGCCCTTTATCGGGTCCGCAGTATTTT. This gives the protein CASSPLSGPQYF.

This clonotype was observed at least ten times. The chain joins TRBV12-3 or TRBV12-4 to TRBJ1-1; D is uncertain. Trimming removed 7 bases at V and 6 bases at J, with 21 bases between. CDR3 length equals 15 residues. The DNA of the CDR3 is TGTGCCAGCACCATCGTACCGTCTGCTCGGGCTGAAGCTTTCTTT. Translated, it gives CASTIVPSARAEAFF.

In this sample, this clonotype turned up many times. The chain carries TRBV12-3 or TRBV12-4 and TRBJ2-5, with 12 bases matching TRBD2. The trim removed 5 bases at V and 3 bases at J, leaving 10 bases unmatched. The CDR3 runs 17 residues. The chain's CDR3 is CASSPLLLAGGKETQYF. The CDR3 DNA is TGTGCCAGCAGTCCCCTCCTACTAGCGGGGGGTAAAGAGACCCAGTACTTC.

This clonotype was counted a single time. The rearrangement links TRBV4-1 to TRBJ1-2, with TRBD1 matching 9 bases. With 4 bases clipped from V and 0 bases from J, the junction kept 12 bases outside the gene matches. The CDR3 is made up of 18 amino acids. Germline CDR1 and CDR2: MGHRA and YSYEKL. CDR3 sequence (DNA): TGCGCCAGCAGCCCGGGGCCGGACAGGGGATTGTCTAACTATGGCTACACCTTC. Protein: CASSPGPDRGLSNYGYTF.

Concerning this clonotype itself: This may be a read error, as it is one base from a much larger clone. The chain links TRBV7-9 to TRBJ2-1; no reliable D call. Germline assignment: CDR1 SEHNR and CDR2 FQNEAQ (reference sequence). The length of the CDR3 is 14 residues. CDR3: CVSSLRAEYNEQFF. In DNA form, the CDR3 reads TGTGTCAGCAGCTTAAGGGCGGAGTACAATGAGCAGTTCTTC.

This clonotype was observed a single time. The chain carries TRBV4-2 and TRBJ2-5, with 10 bases fitting TRBD2. Germline trimming cut 1 base from V and 1 base from J; bases unmatched to any gene: 3. The germline V gene encodes CDR1 LGHNA and CDR2 YNFKEQ. The CDR3 is 16 amino acids. The DNA for the CDR3 is TGTGCCAGCAGCCAAGTTCTAGCGGGGGCCCAAGAGACCCAGTACTTC. This sequence encodes CASSQVLAGAQETQYF.

This clonotype was seen only a few times. The chain employs TRBV30 and TRBJ2-3; tentative D call: TRBD1 (5 bases). The V gene lost 2 bases and the J gene lost 8 bases, with 8 bases spanning the gap. Germline values: CDR1 GTSNPN, CDR2 SVGIG (reference sequence). The CDR3 loop spans 11 amino acids. CDR3 region: CAWSFRGTQYF. Here the CDR3 DNA reads TGTGCCTGGAGTTTTAGGGGTACGCAGTATTTT. The full variable domain, in which reference TRBV30 and TRBJ2-3 provide the parts outside the CDR3, is SQTIHQWPATLVQPVGSPLSLECTVEGTSNPNLYWYRQAAGRGLQLLFYSVGIGQISSEVPQNLSASRPQDRQFILSSKKLLLSDSGFYLCAWSFRGTQYFGPGTRLTVL.

This clonotype was picked up many times. This chain uses TRBV12-3 or TRBV12-4 with TRBJ2-7; D not resolved. The CDR3 runs to 15 residues. V shed 2 bases and J shed 0 bases, with 11 bases lying between them. The CDR3 DNA sequence: TGTGCCAGCAGTTTAAATGAGGAGTCCTCCTACGAGCAGTACTTC. It yields the protein CASSLNEESSYEQYF.